The sample holds one count of the clone carrying this TCR beta chain. Trimming removed 1 base from V and 7 bases from J; junction bases left unmatched: 7. The CDR3 consists of 14 residues. Germline CDR1 is DFQATT and CDR2 is SNEGSKA (reference sequence). TCRdb re-analysed the RT-PCR reads in MiXCR, keeping a single row per CDR3 protein. The sample consists of about 680,000 distinct CDR3 sequences, approximately 14% of them appearing once. The genes are TRBV20-1 and TRBJ2-1; 7 bases map to TRBD1. The TCR was taken from a female donor in good health, serving as a healthy control. Sequencing was done on a sample of memory CD4+ T cells from blood. The CDR3 sequence is CSARGVGDRNEQFF. CDR3 DNA: TGCAGTGCTAGAGGAGTGGGGGACAGAAATGAGCAGTTCTTC.